A single sample is the source of the 5 T cell receptor beta chains below, sequenced in a study of blood T cell repertoires in COVID-19. Some clones are missing from TCRdb's copy, which holds only in-frame ones; the method was immunoSEQ multiplex PCR. The sample lists 200,000 to 250,000 clones; about 79% were seen once. Material for sequencing was PBMCs or T cells enriched from blood (not recorded which). The source of these receptors is a woman aged 55-70 years who had recovered from COVID-19.

The V and J genes are TRBV7-9 and TRBJ2-7; TRBD1 aligns across 7 bases. CDR3 length equals 13 residues. J gave up 5 bases and V 3 bases, and 4 bases lay outside the gene matches. Germline loops: CDR1 SEHNR, CDR2 FQNEAQ (reference sequence). The CDR3: CASSFFDRDEQYF. The CDR3 DNA is TGTGCCAGCAGCTTCTTTGACAGGGACGAGCAGTACTTC.

The V and J genes are TRBV27 and TRBJ2-1; maybe TRBD2 (7 bases). V was clipped by 7 bases and J by 8 bases, with 30 bases between them. Germline assignment: CDR1 MNHEY and CDR2 SMNVEV (reference sequence). The CDR3 totals 18 residues. The CDR3 sequence is CASKHRPSGAGAIDEQFF. The CDR3 DNA is TGTGCCAGCAAGCACCGGCCCTCGGGGGCGGGAGCCATTGATGAGCAGTTCTTC.

This clone appeared a few times. V usage is TRBV25-1 and J usage is TRBJ1-4, with TRBD1 as a possible D gene (5 bases). CDR1 MGHDK and CDR2 SYGVNS come from the germline V gene. V shed 1 base and J shed 7 bases, with 19 bases lying between them. The CDR3 loop spans 17 amino acids. The chain's CDR3 is CASSEWQGGVVGEKLFF. The CDR3 region has the DNA TGTGCCAGCAGTGAATGGCAGGGAGGTGTCGTGGGTGAAAAACTGTTTTTT.

The chain has TRBV5-1 and TRBJ2-7, with D tentatively TRBD1 (6 bases). CDR3 length: 14 amino acids. Trimming removed 0 bases at V and 2 bases at J, with 9 bases between. The germline V gene has CDR1 SGHRS and CDR2 YFSETQ. CDR3 sequence reads: CASSLAGTPYEQYF. CDR3 DNA sequence: TGCGCCAGCAGCTTGGCCGGGACACCCTACGAGCAGTACTTC.

This clone was seen only once. The V and J genes are TRBV19 and TRBJ1-4; 8 bases align to TRBD1. This CDR3 region has 15 residues. The germline CDR1 and CDR2 sequences are LNHDA and SQIVND (reference sequence). V lost 2 bases, J lost 7 bases, and 6 bases stayed unmatched. In DNA form, the CDR3 reads TGTGCCAGTAGTATACCGGGGGACAGGCGTGAAAAACTGTTTTTT. It yields the protein CASSIPGDRREKLFF.